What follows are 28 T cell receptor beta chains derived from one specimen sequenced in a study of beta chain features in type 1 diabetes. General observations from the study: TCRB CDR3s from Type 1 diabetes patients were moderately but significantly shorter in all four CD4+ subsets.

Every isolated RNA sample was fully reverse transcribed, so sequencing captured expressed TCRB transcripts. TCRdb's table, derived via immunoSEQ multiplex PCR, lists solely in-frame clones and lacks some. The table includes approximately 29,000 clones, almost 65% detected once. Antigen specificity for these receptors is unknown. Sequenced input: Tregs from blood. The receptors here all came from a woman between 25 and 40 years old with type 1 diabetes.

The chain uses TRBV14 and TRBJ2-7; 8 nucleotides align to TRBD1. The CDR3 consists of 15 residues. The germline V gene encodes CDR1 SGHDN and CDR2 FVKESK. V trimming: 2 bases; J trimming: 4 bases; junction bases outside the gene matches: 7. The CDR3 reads CASSQFPGQAYEQYF. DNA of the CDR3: TGTGCCAGCAGCCAATTTCCGGGACAGGCTTACGAGCAGTACTTC.

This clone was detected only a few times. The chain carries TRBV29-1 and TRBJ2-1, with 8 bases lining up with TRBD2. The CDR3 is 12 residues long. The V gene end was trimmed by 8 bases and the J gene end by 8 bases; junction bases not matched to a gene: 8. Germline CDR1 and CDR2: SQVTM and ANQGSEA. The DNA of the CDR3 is TGCAGCATTCGGCCGCGGGGGGATGAGCAGTTCTTC. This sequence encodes CSIRPRGDEQFF.

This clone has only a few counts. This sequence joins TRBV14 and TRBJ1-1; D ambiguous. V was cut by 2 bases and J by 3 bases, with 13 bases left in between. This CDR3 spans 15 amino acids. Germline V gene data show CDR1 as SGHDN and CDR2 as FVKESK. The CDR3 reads CASSQLRKRDTEAFF. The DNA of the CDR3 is TGTGCCAGCAGCCAACTCCGCAAGAGGGACACTGAAGCTTTCTTT. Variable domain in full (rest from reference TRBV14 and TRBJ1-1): EAGVTQFPSHSVIEKGQTVTLRCDPISGHDNLYWYRRVMGKEIKFLLHFVKESKQDESGMPNNRFLAERTGGTYSTLKVQPAELEDSGVYFCASSQLRKRDTEAFFGQGTRLTVV.

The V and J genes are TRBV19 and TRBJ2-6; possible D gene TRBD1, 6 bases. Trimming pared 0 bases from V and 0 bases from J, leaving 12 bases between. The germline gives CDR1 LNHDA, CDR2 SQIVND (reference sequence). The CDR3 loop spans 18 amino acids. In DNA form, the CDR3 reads TGTGCCAGTAGTATAGATTTAGGACAGCGCTCTGGGGCCAACGTCCTGACTTTC. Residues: CASSIDLGQRSGANVLTF.

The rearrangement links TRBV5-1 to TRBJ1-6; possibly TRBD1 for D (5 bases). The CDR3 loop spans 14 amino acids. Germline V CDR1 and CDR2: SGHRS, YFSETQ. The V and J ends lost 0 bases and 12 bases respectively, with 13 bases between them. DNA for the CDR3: TGCGCCAGCAGCTTGGAGTTTCGGGGGGGACCCCTCCACTTT. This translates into CASSLEFRGGPLHF.

The CDR3 DNA sequence: TGTGCCAGCCGCTGGACAGGGGATGAAAAACTGTTTTTT. Protein sequence: CASRWTGDEKLFF. The rearrangement links TRBV25-1 to TRBJ1-4, with 9 bases aligning to TRBD1. CDR1 is MGHDK, CDR2 SYGVNS, per germline. Germline trimming cut 8 bases from V and 6 bases from J; bases unmatched to any gene: 4. The CDR3 consists of 13 residues.

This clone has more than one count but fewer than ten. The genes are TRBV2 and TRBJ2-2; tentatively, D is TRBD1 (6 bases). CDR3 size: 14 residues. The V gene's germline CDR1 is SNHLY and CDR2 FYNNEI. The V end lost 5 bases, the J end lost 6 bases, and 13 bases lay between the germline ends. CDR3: CASSRVQGPGELFF. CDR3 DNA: TGTGCCAGCAGTCGAGTTCAGGGGCCCGGGGAGCTGTTTTTT.

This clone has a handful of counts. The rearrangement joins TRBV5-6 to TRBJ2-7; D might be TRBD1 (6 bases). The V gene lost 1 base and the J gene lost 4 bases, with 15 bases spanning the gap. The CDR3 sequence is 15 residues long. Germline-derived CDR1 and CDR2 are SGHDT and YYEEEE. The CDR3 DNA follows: TGTGCCAGCAGCTTGCCGGGGACACGACTTTACGAGCAGTACTTC. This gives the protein CASSLPGTRLYEQYF.

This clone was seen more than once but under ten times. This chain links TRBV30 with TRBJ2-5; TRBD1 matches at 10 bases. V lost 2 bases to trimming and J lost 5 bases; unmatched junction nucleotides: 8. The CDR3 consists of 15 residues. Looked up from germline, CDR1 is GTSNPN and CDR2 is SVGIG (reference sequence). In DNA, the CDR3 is TGTGCCTGGAGTCGGAGACAGGGGGCTTGGGAGACCCAGTACTTC. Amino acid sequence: CAWSRRQGAWETQYF.

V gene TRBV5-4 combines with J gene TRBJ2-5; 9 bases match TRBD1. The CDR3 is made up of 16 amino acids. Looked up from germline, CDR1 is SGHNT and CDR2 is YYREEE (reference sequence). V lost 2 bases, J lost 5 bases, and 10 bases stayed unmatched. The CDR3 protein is CASSLPSGTGMETQYF. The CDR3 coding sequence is TGTGCCAGCAGCTTACCTTCCGGGACAGGGATGGAGACCCAGTACTTC.

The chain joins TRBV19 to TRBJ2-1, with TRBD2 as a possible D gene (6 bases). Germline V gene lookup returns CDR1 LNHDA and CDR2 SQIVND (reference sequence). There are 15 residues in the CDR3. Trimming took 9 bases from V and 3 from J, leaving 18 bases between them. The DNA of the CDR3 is TGTGCCAGCCGTGGGGTACTCGGGAGCTACAATGAGCAGTTCTTC. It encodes CASRGVLGSYNEQFF.

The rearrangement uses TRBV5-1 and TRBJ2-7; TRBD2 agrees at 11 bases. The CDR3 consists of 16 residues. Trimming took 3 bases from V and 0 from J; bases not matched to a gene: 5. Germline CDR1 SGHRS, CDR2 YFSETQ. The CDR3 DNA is TGCGCCAGCAGCTCCGGACTAGCGGGTATCTCCTACGAGCAGTACTTC. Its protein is CASSSGLAGISYEQYF. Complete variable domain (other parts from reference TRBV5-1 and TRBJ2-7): KAGVTQTPRYLIKTRGQQVTLSCSPISGHRSVSWYQQTPGQGLQFLFEYFSETQRNKGNFPGRFSGRQFSNSRSEMNVSTLELGDSALYLCASSSGLAGISYEQYFGPGTRLTVT.

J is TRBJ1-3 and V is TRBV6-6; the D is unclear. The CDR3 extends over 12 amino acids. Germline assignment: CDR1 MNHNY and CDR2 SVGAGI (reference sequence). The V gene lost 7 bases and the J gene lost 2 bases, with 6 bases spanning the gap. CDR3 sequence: CASMGAGNTIYF. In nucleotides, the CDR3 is TGTGCCAGCATGGGCGCTGGAAACACCATATATTTT.

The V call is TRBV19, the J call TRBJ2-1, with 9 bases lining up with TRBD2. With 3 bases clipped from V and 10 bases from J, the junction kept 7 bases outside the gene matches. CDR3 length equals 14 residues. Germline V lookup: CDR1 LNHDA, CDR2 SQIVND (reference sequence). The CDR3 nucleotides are TGTGCCAGTAGTATTTCCAGCGGGAGGACCGAGCAGTTCTTC. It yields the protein CASSISSGRTEQFF.

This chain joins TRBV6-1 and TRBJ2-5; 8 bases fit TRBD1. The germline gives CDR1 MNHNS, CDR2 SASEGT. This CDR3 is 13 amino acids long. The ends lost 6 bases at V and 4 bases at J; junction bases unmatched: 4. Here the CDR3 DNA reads TGTGCCAGCAGCCCAGGGGGCGCAGAGACCCAGTACTTC. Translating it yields CASSPGGAETQYF.

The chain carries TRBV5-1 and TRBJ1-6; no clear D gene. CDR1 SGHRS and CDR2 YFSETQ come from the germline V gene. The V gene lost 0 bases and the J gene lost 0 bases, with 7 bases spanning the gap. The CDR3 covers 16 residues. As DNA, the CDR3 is TGCGCCAGCAGCTTGGAGCTACCCTCCTATAATTCACCCCTCCACTTT. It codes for CASSLELPSYNSPLHF.

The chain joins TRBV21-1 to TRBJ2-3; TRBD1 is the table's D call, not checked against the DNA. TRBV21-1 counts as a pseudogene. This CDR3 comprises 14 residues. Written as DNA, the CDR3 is TGTGCCAGCATGACCGGGACAGGGTTGCATACGCAGTATTTT. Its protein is CASMTGTGLHTQYF.

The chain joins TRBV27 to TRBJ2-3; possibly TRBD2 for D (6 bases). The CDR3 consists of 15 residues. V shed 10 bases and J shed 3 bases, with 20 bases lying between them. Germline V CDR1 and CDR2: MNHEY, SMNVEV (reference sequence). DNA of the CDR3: TGTGCCAAACCGAAGGTATACCTAGCGACAGATACGCAGTATTTT. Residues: CAKPKVYLATDTQYF.

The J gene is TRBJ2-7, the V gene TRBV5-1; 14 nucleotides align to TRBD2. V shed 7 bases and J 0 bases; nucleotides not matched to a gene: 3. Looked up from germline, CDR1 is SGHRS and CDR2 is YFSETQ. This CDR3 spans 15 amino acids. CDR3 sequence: CASGGLAGVSYEQYF. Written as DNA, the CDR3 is TGCGCCAGCGGGGGACTAGCGGGAGTCTCCTACGAGCAGTACTTC.

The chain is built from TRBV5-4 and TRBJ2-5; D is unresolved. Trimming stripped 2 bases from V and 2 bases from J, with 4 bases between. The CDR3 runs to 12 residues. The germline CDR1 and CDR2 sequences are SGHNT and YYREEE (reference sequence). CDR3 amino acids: CASSLQQETQYF. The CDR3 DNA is TGTGCCAGCAGCTTACAGCAAGAGACCCAGTACTTC.

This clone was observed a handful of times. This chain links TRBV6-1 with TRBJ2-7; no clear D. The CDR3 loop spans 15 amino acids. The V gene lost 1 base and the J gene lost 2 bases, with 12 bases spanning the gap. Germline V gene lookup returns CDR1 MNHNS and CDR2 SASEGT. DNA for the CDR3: TGTGCCAGCAGTGAAGGCCCCTCCACAGCCTACGAGCAGTACTTC. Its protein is CASSEGPSTAYEQYF.

This CDR3 reads CASSDDRGNQPQHF. CDR3 DNA: TGTGCCAGCAGCGACGACAGGGGCAATCAGCCCCAGCATTTT. This rearrangement joins TRBV7-9 to TRBJ1-5; 7 positions agree with TRBD1. Germline V gene lookup returns CDR1 SEHNR and CDR2 FQNEAQ (reference sequence). This CDR3 contains 14 residues. The V gene end was trimmed by 5 bases and the J gene end by 2 bases; junction bases not matched to a gene: 3.

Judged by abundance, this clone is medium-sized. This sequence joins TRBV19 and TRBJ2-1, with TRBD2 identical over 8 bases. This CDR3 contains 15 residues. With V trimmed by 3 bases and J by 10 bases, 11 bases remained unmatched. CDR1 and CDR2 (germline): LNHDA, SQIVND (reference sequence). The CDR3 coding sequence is TGTGCCAGTAGTATGGTAGCGGGACCCCTCCGGGAGCAGTTCTTC. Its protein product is CASSMVAGPLREQFF.

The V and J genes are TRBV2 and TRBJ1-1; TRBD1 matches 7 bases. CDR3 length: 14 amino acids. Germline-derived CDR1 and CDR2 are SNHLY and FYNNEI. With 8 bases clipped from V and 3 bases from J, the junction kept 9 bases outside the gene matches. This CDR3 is CASVIGQADTEAFF. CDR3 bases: TGTGCCAGCGTAATCGGACAGGCCGACACTGAAGCTTTCTTT.

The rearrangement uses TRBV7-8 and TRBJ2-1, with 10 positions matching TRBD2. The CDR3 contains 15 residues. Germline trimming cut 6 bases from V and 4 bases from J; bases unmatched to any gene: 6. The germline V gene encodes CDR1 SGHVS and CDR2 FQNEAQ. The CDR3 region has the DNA TGTGCCAGCAGTTTCGGACTAGCGGAATACAATGAGCAGTTCTTC. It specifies CASSFGLAEYNEQFF.

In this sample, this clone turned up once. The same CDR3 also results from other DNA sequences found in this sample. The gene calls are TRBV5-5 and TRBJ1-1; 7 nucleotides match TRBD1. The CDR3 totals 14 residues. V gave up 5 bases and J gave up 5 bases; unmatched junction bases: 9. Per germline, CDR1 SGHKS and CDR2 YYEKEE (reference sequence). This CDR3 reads CASSLNRGKTEAFF. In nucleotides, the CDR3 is TGTGCCAGCAGTCTGAACAGGGGAAAGACTGAAGCTTTCTTT.

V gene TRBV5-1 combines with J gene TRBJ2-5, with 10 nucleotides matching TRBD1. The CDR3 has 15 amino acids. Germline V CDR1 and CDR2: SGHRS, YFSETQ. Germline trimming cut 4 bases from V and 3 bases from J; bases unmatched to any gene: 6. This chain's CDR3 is CASSAAGTGEETQYF. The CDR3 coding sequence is TGCGCCAGCAGCGCAGCCGGGACAGGGGAAGAGACCCAGTACTTC.

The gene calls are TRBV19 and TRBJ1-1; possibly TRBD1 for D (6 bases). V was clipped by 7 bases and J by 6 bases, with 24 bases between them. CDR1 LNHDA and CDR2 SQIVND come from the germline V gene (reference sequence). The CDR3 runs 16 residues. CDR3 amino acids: CASIPLPGTKAPEAFF. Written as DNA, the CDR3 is TGTGCCAGTATTCCGTTACCTGGGACAAAAGCCCCTGAAGCTTTCTTT.